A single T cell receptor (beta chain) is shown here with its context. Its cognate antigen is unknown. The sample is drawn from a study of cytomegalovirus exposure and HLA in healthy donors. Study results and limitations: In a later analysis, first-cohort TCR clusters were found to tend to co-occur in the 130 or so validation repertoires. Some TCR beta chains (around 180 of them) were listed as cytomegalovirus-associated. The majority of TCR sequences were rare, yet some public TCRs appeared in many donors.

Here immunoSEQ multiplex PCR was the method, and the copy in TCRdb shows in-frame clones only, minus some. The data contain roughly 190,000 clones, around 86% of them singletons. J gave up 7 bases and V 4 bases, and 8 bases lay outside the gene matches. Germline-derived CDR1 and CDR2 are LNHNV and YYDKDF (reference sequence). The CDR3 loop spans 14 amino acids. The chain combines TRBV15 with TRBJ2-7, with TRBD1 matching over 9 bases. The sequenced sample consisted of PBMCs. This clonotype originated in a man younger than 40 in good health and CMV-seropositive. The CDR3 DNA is TGTGCCACCAGCACCTCGGGACAGGGTAGGGAGCAGTACTTC. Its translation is CATSTSGQGREQYF.